One and the same sample provided the 16 T cell receptor beta chains below, sequenced in a study of blood T cell repertoires in COVID-19. Some clones are missing from TCRdb's copy, which holds only in-frame ones; the method was immunoSEQ multiplex PCR. The sample lists about 240,000 clones; around 90% were seen once. Sequencing input: peripheral blood. These receptors all stem from a woman in her seventies with active or convalescent COVID-19.

This chain connects TRBV7-9 to TRBJ2-6; D is perhaps TRBD2 (5 bases). Per the germline V gene, CDR1 is SEHNR and CDR2 is FQNEAQ (reference sequence). V lost 7 bases and J lost 2, with 9 bases in between. CDR3 length: 14 amino acids. The CDR3 region is CASTPGTGANVLTF. CDR3 sequence (DNA): TGTGCCAGCACCCCGGGGACTGGGGCCAACGTCCTGACTTTC.

The count of this clone is one. This rearrangement joins TRBV25-1 to TRBJ1-4; D is possibly TRBD1 (6 bases). The CDR3 spans 15 residues. Trimming removed 6 bases from V and 4 bases from J, with 15 bases in between. The germline gives CDR1 MGHDK, CDR2 SYGVNS. CDR3 coding DNA: TGTGCCAGCAGGTCGAGGGGGACCCTTAATGAAAAACTGTTTTTT. Protein: CASRSRGTLNEKLFF.

A few counts support this clone. The J gene is TRBJ2-7, the V gene TRBV19, with TRBD1 as a possible D gene (5 bases). Germline assignment: CDR1 LNHDA and CDR2 SQIVND (reference sequence). The V and J ends lost 4 bases and 3 bases respectively, with 13 bases between them. This CDR3 has 14 residues. The CDR3 DNA reads as TGTGCCAGTAGTACGATAAGGGGTAGCTACGAGCAGTACTTC. Translation: CASSTIRGSYEQYF.

This clone was found once. The chain couples TRBV7-2 to TRBJ1-1; D gene uncertain. CDR3 length equals 14 residues. Germline CDR1 and CDR2: SGHTA and FQGNSA. Here the CDR3 reads CATSQETSWTEAFF. The CDR3 DNA reads as TGTGCAACAAGCCAGGAAACTTCCTGGACTGAAGCTTTCTTT.

The chain employs TRBV5-6 and TRBJ1-6, with TRBD1 as a possible D gene (5 bases). The CDR3 covers 14 residues. Trimming cost V 1 base and J 8 bases, with 10 bases left between them. Germline lookup yields CDR1 SGHDT and CDR2 YYEEEE. The CDR3 reads CASSLIGGDSPLHF. CDR3 nucleotide sequence: TGTGCCAGCAGCTTGATTGGGGGGGATTCACCCCTCCACTTT.

V usage is TRBV3-1 (or the pseudogene TRBV3-2) and J usage is TRBJ1-1, with TRBD1 matching over 11 bases. This CDR3 is built from 16 residues. Germline lookup yields CDR1 LGHDT and CDR2 YNNKEL (reference sequence). The junction had 5 bases not matched to a gene; V was cut back by 4 bases and J by 1 base. CDR3: CASSPGQGDPNTEAFF. The CDR3 DNA follows: TGTGCCAGCAGCCCGGGACAGGGGGACCCGAACACTGAAGCTTTCTTT.

The CDR3 here is CASRRVYEQYF. In DNA, the CDR3 is TGTGCCAGCAGACGCGTGTACGAGCAGTACTTC. The chain links TRBV6-6 to TRBJ2-7; D is unresolved. CDR1 MNHNY and CDR2 SVGAGI come from the germline V gene (reference sequence). The CDR3 is made up of 11 amino acids. Trimming left V 6 bases short and J 4 bases short, with 7 bases between.

V usage is TRBV12-5 and J usage is TRBJ1-5; D uncertain. CDR1 is LGHNT and CDR2 is FRNRAP in the germline V gene. The CDR3 sequence is 14 residues long. V was shortened by 1 base and J by 4 bases, with 8 bases between the two germline ends. The CDR3 is CASGLAGLNQPQHF. For the CDR3, the DNA is TGTGCTAGTGGTTTGGCGGGTTTGAATCAGCCCCAGCATTTT.

This chain connects TRBV2 to TRBJ2-3; 10 nucleotides align to TRBD2. The CDR3 is 16 amino acids. The V and J ends lost 6 bases and 1 base, in that order; junction bases with no gene match: 7. Germline lookup yields CDR1 SNHLY and CDR2 FYNNEI. The CDR3 reads CASSGRLAGGTDTQYF. The CDR3 DNA reads as TGTGCCAGCAGCGGACGTCTAGCGGGGGGCACAGATACGCAGTATTTT.

The V gene is TRBV4-1, the J gene TRBJ1-2; D might be TRBD1 (6 bases). V lost 4 bases to trimming and J lost 5 bases, with 20 bases between them. The germline gives CDR1 MGHRA, CDR2 YSYEKL. The CDR3 length is 16 residues. DNA of the CDR3: TGCGCCAGCAGCCGTGAGTGGACAGCCATAGGGTATGGCTACACCTTC. This translates into CASSREWTAIGYGYTF.

This chain uses TRBV9 with TRBJ1-5, with D perhaps matching TRBD1 (5 bases). CDR1 SGDLS and CDR2 YYNGEE come from the germline V gene. With 0 bases removed from V and 4 bases from J, the gap between germline ends came to 11 bases. The CDR3 is 15 amino acids. For the CDR3, the DNA is TGTGCCAGCAGCGTAGAAGCTGGGGGGAATCAGCCCCAGCATTTT. This codes for CASSVEAGGNQPQHF.

This chain connects TRBV5-1 to TRBJ1-1; D gene uncertain. There are 15 residues in the CDR3. V was shortened by 6 bases and J by 1 base, with 16 bases between the two germline ends. The germline CDR1 and CDR2 sequences are SGHRS and YFSETQ. Here the CDR3 reads CASNKVGQTNTEAFF. The CDR3 nucleotides are TGCGCCAGCAACAAAGTTGGGCAGACGAACACTGAAGCTTTCTTT.

The chain has TRBV29-1 and TRBJ2-5; no firm D call. V lost 5 bases to trimming and J lost 0 bases, with 7 bases between them. Per the germline V gene, CDR1 is SQVTM and CDR2 is ANQGSEA. The CDR3 spans 12 residues. The CDR3 DNA follows: TGCAGCGTTCGACTGTACCAAGAGACCCAGTACTTC. Its protein is CSVRLYQETQYF.

The rearrangement links TRBV6-5 to TRBJ2-5, with D tentatively TRBD1 (6 bases). Trimming shortened V by 7 bases and J by 2 bases, and 8 bases separated the two germline ends. Looked up from germline, CDR1 is MNHEY and CDR2 is SVGAGI. This CDR3 is built from 12 residues. This chain's CDR3 is CASTGQQETQYF. Here the CDR3 DNA reads TGTGCCAGCACAGGACAGCAAGAGACCCAGTACTTC.

The chain combines TRBV13 with TRBJ1-1, with a tentative D call TRBD1 (6 bases). V dropped 3 bases and J dropped 1 base, with 12 bases sitting between them. This CDR3 comprises 15 residues. Germline-derived CDR1 and CDR2 are PRHDT and FYEKMQ (reference sequence). The DNA for the CDR3 is TGTGCCAGCAGCTTGAGGACAGCTCCGAACACTGAAGCTTTCTTT. Residues: CASSLRTAPNTEAFF.

This clone was seen only a few times. The J gene is TRBJ1-2, the V gene TRBV6-1, with D hard to call. The ends were cut back, 3 bases at V and 4 bases at J, with 15 bases in the middle. In germline, CDR1 is MNHNS, CDR2 SASEGT. The CDR3 runs 15 residues. The CDR3 DNA is TGTGCCAGCAGTGATTATGGCGGCAGAGTCTATGGCTACACCTTC. This gives the protein CASSDYGGRVYGYTF.